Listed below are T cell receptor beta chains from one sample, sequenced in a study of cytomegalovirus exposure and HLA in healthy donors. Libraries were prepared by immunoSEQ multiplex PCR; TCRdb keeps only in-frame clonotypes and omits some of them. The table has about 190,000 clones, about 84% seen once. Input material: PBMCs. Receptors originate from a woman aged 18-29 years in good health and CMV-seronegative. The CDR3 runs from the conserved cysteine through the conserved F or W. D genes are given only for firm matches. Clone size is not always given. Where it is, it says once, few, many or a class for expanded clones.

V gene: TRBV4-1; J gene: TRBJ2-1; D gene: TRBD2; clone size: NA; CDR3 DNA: TGCGCCAGCAGGAAACGGGGGGAAACCTACAATGAGCAGTTCTTC; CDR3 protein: CASRKRGETYNEQFF
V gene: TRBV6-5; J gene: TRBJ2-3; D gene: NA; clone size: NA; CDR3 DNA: TGTGCCAGCAGTTATCAGGGGTCCAAGACAGATACGCAGTATTTT; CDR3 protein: CASSYQGSKTDTQYF
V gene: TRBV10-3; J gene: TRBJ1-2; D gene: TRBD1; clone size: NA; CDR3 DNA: TGTGCCATCAGGCCGGAAGGGGACAGCACGTTATATGGCTACACCTTC; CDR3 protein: CAIRPEGDSTLYGYTF
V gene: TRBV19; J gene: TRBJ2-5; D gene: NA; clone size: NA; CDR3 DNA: TGTGCCAGTAGCACCCTAGGTGAGACCCAGTACTTC; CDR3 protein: CASSTLGETQYF
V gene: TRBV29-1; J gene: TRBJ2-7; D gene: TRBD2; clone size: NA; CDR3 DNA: TGCAGCGGGGGGGGAGGATTATACTACGAGCAGTACTTC; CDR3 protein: CSGGGGLYYEQYF
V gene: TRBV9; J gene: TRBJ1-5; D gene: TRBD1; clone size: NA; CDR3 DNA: TGTGCCAGCAGCGTGTGGGACAGAGATCAGCCCCAGCATTTT; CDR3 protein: CASSVWDRDQPQHF
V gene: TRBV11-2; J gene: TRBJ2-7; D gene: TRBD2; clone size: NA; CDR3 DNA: TGTGCCAGCAGCAAACGACTAGCGGGCGAGAGAGGGTACGAGCAGTACTTC; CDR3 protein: CASSKRLAGERGYEQYF
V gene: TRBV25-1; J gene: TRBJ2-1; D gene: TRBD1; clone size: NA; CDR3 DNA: TGTGCCAGCCGCCAGACAGGGCTAACGTCCAATGAGCAGTTCTTC; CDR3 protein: CASRQTGLTSNEQFF
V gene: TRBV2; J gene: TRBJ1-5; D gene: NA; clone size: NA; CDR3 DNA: TGTGCCAGCGGAAGGGACATTCGTCGTCAGCCCCAGCATTTT; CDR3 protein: CASGRDIRRQPQHF
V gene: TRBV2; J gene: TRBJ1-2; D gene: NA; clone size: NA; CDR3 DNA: TGTGCCAGCAGTACCACAGGGTATGGCTACACCTTC; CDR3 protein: CASSTTGYGYTF
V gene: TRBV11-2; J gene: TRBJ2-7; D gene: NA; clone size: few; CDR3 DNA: TGTGCCAGCAGCAATTCGGGACACTTCTACGAGCAGTACTTC; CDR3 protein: CASSNSGHFYEQYF
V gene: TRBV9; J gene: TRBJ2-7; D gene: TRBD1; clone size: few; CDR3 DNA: TGTGCCAGCAGCGACCGGGACAGGGGAGACGAGCAGTACTTC; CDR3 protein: CASSDRDRGDEQYF
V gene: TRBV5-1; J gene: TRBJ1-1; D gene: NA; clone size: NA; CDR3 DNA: TGCGCCAGCAGCTTTTTAGAATCTGAAGCTTTCTTT; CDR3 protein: CASSFLESEAFF
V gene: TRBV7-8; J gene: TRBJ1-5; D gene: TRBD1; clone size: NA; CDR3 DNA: TGTGCCAGCAGCCCAGACAGGGTGGTACCCCCCCAGCATTTT; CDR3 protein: CASSPDRVVPPQHF
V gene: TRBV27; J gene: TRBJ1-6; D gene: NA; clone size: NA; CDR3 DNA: TGTGCCAGCAGGTTCGGGAATTCACCCCTCCACTTT; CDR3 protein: CASRFGNSPLHF
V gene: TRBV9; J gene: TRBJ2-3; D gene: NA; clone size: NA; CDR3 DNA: TGTGCCAGCAGCGTGGGAGGACTGAGCACAGATACGCAGTATTTT; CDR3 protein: CASSVGGLSTDTQYF
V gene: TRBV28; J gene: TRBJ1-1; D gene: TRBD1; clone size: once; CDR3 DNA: TGTGCCAGCAGTCTCGGGACAGGGGGCCGATCTGAAGCTTTCTTT; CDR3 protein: CASSLGTGGRSEAFF
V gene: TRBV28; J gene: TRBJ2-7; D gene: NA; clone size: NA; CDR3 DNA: TGTGCCAGCAGTTTATATCTGGGGGCAACCTACGAGCAGTACTTC; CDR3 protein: CASSLYLGATYEQYF
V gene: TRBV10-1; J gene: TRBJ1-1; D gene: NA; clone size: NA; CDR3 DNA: TGCGCCAGCAGTGATCTGCCGGCGGTTCACACTGAAGCTTTCTTT; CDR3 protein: CASSDLPAVHTEAFF
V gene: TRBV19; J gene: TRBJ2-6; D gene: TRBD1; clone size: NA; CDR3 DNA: TGTGCCAGTAGTCCGCACCGGGACAGGGGCTCTGGGGCCAACGTCCTGACTTTC; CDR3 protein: CASSPHRDRGSGANVLTF
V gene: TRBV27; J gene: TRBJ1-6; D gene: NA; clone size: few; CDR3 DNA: TGTGCCAGCAGTTTATCGCGAAGATTAGAACTCCACTTT; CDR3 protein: CASSLSRRLELHF
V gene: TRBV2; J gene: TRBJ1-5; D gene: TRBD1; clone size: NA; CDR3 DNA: TGTGCCAGCAGTGTGCAGGGGGACGTTCAGCCCCAGCATTTT; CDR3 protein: CASSVQGDVQPQHF
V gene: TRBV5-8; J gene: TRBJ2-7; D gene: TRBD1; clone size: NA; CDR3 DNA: TGTGCCAGCAGCTTGGCCCCAGACTCGGCAGGGGGACACCCCTACGAGCAGTACTTC; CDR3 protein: CASSLAPDSAGGHPYEQYF
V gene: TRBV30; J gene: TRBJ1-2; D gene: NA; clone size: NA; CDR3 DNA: TGTGCCTGGAGTGTACTACCGGGACACTCCTTCTATGGCTACACCTTC; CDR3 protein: CAWSVLPGHSFYGYTF
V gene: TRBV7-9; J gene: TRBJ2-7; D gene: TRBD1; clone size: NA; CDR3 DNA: TGTGCCAGCAGCCCGCCCCCGCAGGGGGTGACCTACGAGCAGTACTTC; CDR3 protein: CASSPPPQGVTYEQYF
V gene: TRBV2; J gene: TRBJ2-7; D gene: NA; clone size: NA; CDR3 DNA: TGTGCCAGCAGCCCTTTAAACGAGCAGTACTTC; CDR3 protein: CASSPLNEQYF
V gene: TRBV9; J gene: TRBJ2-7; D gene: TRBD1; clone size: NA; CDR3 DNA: TGTGCCAGCAGCGTCCGGGACAGGGATTACGAGCAGTACTTC; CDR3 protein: CASSVRDRDYEQYF
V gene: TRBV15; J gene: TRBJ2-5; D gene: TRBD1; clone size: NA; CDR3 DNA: TGTGCTAGCCTCGGGACAGACCTTGGAAGGCCCCAAGAGACCCAGTACTTC; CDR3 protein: CASLGTDLGRPQETQYF
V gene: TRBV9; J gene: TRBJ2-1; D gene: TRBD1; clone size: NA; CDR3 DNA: TGTGCCAGCAGCGCACAGGGGCTTAGGCGTGAGCAGTTCTTC; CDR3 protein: CASSAQGLRREQFF
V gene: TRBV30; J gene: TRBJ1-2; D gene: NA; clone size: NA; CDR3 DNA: TGTGCCTGGAAAGGGTGGCAGGGCATTTGGGGCTACACCTTC; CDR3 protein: CAWKGWQGIWGYTF
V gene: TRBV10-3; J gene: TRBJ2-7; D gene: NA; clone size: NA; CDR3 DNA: TGTGCCATCAGTGAAGGGGCAGGGCCGAGGGAGCAGTACTTC; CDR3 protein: CAISEGAGPREQYF
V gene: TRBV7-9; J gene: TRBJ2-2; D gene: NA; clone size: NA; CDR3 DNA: TGTGCCAGCAGCCGACACCGCACCACGAACACCGGGGAGCTGTTTTTT; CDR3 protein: CASSRHRTTNTGELFF
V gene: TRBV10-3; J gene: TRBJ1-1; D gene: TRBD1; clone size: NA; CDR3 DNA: TGTGCCATTTCGACAGGGGATGGGACTGAAGCTTTCTTT; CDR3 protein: CAISTGDGTEAFF
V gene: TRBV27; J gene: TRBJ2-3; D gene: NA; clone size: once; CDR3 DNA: TGTGCCAGCAGTCCAGGGGCGGGAGCAACAGATACGCAGTATTTT; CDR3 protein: CASSPGAGATDTQYF
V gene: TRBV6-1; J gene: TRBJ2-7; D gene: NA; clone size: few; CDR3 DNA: TGTGCCAGTGGAGCATACGAGCAGTACTTC; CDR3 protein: CASGAYEQYF
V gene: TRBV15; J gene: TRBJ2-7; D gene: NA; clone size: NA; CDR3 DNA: TGTGCCACCAGCAGAGATGGTCTTGGGAGGGGACAACCCTACGAGCAGTACTTC; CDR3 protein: CATSRDGLGRGQPYEQYF
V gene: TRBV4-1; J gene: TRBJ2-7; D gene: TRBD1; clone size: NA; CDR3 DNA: TGCGCCAGCAAAGGGACAGGGGATCTGGAGCAGTACTTC; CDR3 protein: CASKGTGDLEQYF
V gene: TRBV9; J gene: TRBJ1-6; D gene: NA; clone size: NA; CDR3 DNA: TGTGCCAGCAGCGTAGAACAGGACAATTCACCCCTCCACTTT; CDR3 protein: CASSVEQDNSPLHF
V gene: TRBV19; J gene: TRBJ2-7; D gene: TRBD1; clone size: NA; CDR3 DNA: TGTGCCAGTAGTATAATCATCGGGACAGGCGTATACGAGCAGTACTTC; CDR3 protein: CASSIIIGTGVYEQYF
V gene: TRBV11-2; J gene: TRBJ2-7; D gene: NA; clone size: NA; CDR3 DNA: TGTGCCAGCAGCTCCCCCGCGTACGAGCAGTACTTC; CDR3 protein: CASSSPAYEQYF
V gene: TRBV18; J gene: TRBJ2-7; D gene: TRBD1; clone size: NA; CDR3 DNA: TGTGCCAGCTCGCCCCGGATTAGGGACAGGGACGACGAGCAGTACTTC; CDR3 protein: CASSPRIRDRDDEQYF
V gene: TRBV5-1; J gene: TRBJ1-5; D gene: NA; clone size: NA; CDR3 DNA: TGCGCCAGCAGCCTCCGAGGCGATAGCAATCAGCCCCAGCATTTT; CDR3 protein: CASSLRGDSNQPQHF
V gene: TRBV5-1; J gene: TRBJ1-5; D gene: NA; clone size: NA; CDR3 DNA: TGCGCCAGCAGCTTGGAGCCCTACGGCAATCAGCCCCAGCATTTT; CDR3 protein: CASSLEPYGNQPQHF
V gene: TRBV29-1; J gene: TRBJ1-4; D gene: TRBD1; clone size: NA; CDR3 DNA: TGCAGCGTTCGCCGGGACAGTGTGTTAAGGGCTAATGAAAAACTGTTTTTT; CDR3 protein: CSVRRDSVLRANEKLFF
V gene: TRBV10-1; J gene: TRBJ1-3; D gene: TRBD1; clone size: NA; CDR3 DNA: TGCGCCAGCGGGGACAGTTTCTCTGGAAACACCATATATTTT; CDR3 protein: CASGDSFSGNTIYF
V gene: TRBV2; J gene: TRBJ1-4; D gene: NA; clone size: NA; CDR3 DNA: TGTGCCAGCAGGGCTACAGTAAAACTGTTTTTT; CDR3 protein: CASRATVKLFF
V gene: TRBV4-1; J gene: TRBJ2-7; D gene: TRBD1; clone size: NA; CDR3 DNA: TGCGCCAGCAGCCAAGGGGGGACAGGGTTCGGCTACGAGCAGTACTTC; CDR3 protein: CASSQGGTGFGYEQYF
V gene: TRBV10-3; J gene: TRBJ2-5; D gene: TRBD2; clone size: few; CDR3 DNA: TGTGCCATCAGTGAGTCGGATAGCGGGAGGATGATGAGGAGGGAGACCCAGTACTTC; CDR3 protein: CAISESDSGRMMRRETQYF
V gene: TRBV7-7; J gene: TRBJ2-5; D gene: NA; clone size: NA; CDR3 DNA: TGTGCCAGCAGCTTGGGTTTCGCGGGAACTCGGGGAGAGACCCAGTACTTC; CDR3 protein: CASSLGFAGTRGETQYF
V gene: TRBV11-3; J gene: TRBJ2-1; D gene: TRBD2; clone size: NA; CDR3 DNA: TGTGCCAGCAGCCGCGGGACTAGCGGGGCCGACAGCCAGCAGTTCTTC; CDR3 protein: CASSRGTSGADSQQFF
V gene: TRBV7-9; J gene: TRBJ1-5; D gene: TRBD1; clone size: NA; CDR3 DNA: TGTGCCAGCAGCTCGGGACAGGGATTCGGTAGCAATCAGCCCCAGCATTTT; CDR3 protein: CASSSGQGFGSNQPQHF
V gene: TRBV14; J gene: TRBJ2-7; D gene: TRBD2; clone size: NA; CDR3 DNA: TGTGCCAGCAGCCAAGATTTGGGACTAGCGGTTCCCTACGAGCAGTACTTC; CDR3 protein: CASSQDLGLAVPYEQYF